The clone carrying this T cell receptor (beta chain) was counted many times. Its specificity is not known. Deletions cut 1 base from V and 4 bases from J, with 16 bases between. CDR1 and CDR2 (germline): SEHNR, FQNEAQ (reference sequence). CDR3 length: 16 residues. These patients, aged 18 to 65, had recently diagnosed hyperthyroidism lasting under 2 months. Fresh peripheral blood, 9.5 to 10 ml of it, supplied the PBMCs. There were TCR beta CDR3 regions amplified from RNA transcripts. The TCR CDR3 was amplified in a first-round RT-PCR using the HTBI primer set. TCRdb fed the multiplex PCR reads into MiXCR, producing one record per CDR3 protein. The sample carries a few hundred thousand distinct CDR3 sequences, more than 15% recorded once. This entry belongs to a study of T cells in Graves' hyperthyroidism and ophthalmopathy. Whole-study results and caveats: By a 13 V-J model, ophthalmopathy was set apart from stable hyperthyroidism.

The chain combines TRBV7-9 with TRBJ1-2, with a weak D call TRBD1 (6 bases). This receptor was taken from a woman in her thirties with Graves' hyperthyroidism. Material: blood. The CDR3 sequence is CASSLGGQATPYGYTF. The CDR3 DNA reads as TGTGCCAGCAGCTTAGGGGGGCAGGCTACCCCCTATGGCTACACCTTC.